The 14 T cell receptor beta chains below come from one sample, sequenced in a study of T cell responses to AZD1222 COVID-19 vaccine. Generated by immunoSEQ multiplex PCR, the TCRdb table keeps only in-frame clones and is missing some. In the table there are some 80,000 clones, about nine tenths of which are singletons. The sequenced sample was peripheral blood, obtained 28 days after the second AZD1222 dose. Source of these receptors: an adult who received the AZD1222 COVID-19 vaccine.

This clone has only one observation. The CDR3 DNA reads TGTGCCAGCAGCCTCATGGGCTTATACGAGCAGTACTTC. It specifies CASSLMGLYEQYF. This chain links TRBV3-1 (or the pseudogene TRBV3-2) with TRBJ2-7, with D uncertain. Germline V gene sequence: CDR1 LGHDT, CDR2 YNNKEL (reference sequence). This CDR3 region has 13 residues. With 4 bases removed from V and 4 bases from J, the gap between germline ends came to 11 bases.

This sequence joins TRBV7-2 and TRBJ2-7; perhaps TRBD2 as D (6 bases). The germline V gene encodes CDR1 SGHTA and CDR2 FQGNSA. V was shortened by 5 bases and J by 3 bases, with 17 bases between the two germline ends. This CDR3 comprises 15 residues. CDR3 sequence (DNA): TGTGCCAGCAGCACTCGTATTCCCGGGGGCTACGAGCAGTACTTC. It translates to CASSTRIPGGYEQYF.

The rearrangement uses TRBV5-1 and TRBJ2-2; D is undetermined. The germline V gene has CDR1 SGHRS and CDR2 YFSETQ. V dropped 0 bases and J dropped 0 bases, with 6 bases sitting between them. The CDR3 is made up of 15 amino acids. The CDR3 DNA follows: TGCGCCAGCAGCTTGGACGTCCCGAACACCGGGGAGCTGTTTTTT. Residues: CASSLDVPNTGELFF.

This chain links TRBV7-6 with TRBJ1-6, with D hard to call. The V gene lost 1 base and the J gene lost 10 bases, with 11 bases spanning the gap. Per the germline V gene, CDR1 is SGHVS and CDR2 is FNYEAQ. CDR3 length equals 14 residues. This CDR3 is CASSLERIGSPLHF. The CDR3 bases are TGTGCCAGCAGCTTAGAAAGAATAGGCTCACCCCTCCACTTT. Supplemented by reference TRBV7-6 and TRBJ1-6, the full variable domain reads GAGVSQSPRYKVTKRGQDVALRCDPISGHVSLYWYRQALGQGPEFLTYFNYEAQQDKSGLPNDRFSAERPEGSISTLTIQRTEQRDSAMYRCASSLERIGSPLHFGNGTRLTVT.

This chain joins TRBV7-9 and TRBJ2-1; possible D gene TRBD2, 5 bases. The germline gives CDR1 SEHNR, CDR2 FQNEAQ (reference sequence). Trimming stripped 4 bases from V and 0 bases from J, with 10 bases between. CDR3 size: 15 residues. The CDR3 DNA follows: TGTGCCAGCAGCTCGATACTAGTCTCCTACAATGAGCAGTTCTTC. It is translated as CASSSILVSYNEQFF.

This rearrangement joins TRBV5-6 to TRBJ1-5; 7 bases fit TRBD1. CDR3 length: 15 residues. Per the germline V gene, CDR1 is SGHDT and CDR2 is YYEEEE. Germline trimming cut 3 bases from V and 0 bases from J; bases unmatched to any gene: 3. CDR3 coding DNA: TGTGCCAGCAGCTACCGACAGGGTAGCAATCAGCCCCAGCATTTT. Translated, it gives CASSYRQGSNQPQHF. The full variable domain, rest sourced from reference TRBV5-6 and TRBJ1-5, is DAGVTQSPTHLIKTRGQQVTLRCSPKSGHDTVSWYQQALGQGPQFIFQYYEEEERQRGNFPDRFSGHQFPNYSSELNVNALLLGDSALYLCASSYRQGSNQPQHFGDGTRLSIL.

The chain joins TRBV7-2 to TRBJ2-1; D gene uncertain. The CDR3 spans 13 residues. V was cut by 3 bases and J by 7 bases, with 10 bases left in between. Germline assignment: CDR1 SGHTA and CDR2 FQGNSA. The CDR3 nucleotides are TGTGCCAGCAGCTTGGGTATCGTGAATGAGCAGTTCTTC. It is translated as CASSLGIVNEQFF. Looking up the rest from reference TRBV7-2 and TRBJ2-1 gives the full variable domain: GAGVSQSPSNKVTEKGKDVELRCDPISGHTALYWYRQSLGQGLEFLIYFQGNSAPDKSGLPSDRFSAERTGGSVSTLTIQRTQQEDSAVYLCASSLGIVNEQFFGPGTRLTVL.

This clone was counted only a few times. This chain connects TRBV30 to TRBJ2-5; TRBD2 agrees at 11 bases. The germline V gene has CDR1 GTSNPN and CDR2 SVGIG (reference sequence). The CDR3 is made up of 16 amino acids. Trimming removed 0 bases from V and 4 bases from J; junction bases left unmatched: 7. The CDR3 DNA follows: TGTGCCTGGAGTGTGGGTCTAGCGGGGGGTGGAGAGACCCAGTACTTC. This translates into CAWSVGLAGGGETQYF.

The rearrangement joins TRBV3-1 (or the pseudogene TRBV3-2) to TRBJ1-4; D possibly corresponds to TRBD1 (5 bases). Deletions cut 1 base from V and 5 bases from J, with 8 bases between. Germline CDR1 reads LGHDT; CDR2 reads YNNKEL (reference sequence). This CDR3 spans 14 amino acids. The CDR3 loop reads CASSQGTINEKLFF. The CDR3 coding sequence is TGTGCCAGCAGCCAAGGGACAATAAATGAAAAACTGTTTTTT.

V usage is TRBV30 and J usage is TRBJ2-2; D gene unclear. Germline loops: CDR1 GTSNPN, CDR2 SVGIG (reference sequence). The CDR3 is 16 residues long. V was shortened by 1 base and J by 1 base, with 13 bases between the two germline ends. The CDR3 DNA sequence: TGTGCCTGGAGTGCTTACAGCTCGGAGAACACCGGGGAGCTGTTTTTT. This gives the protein CAWSAYSSENTGELFF.

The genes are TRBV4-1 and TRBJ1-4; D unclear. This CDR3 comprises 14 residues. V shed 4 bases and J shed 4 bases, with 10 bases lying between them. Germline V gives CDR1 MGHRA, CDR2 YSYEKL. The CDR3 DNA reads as TGCGCCAGCAGCCCAGTAACCCTTAATGAAAAACTGTTTTTT. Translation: CASSPVTLNEKLFF.

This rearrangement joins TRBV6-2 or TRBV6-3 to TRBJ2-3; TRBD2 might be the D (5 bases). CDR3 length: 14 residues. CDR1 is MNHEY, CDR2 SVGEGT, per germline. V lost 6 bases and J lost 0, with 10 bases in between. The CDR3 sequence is CASSPRDSTDTQYF. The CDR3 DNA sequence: TGTGCCAGCAGCCCCCGGGATAGCACAGATACGCAGTATTTT.

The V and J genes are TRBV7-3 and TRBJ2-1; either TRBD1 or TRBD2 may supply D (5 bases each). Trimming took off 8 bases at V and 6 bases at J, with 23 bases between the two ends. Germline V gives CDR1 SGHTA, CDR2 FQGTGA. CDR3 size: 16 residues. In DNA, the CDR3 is TGTGCCAGCCAGCTAGGGACGGGCCGTTCGGTCAATGAGCAGTTCTTC. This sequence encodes CASQLGTGRSVNEQFF.

The CDR3 protein is CASSPNVGAGGYTF. DNA of the CDR3: TGTGCCAGCAGCCCGAACGTCGGGGCTGGCGGCTACACCTTC. The chain has TRBV7-3 and TRBJ1-2, with D perhaps matching TRBD1 (5 bases). V was shortened by 5 bases and J by 8 bases, with 18 bases between the two germline ends. The CDR3 has 14 amino acids. Per germline, CDR1 SGHTA and CDR2 FQGTGA.